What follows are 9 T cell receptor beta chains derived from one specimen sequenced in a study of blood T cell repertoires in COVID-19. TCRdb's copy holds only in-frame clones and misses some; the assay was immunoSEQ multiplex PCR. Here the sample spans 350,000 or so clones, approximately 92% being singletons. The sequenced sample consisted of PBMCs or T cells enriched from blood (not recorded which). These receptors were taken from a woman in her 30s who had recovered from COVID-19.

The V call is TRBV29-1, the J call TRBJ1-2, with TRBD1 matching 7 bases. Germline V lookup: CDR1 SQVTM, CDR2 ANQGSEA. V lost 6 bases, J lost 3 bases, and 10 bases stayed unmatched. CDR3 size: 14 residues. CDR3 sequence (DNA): TGCAGCGTAGAGCCTACAGGGGACTACTATGGCTACACCTTC. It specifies CSVEPTGDYYGYTF.

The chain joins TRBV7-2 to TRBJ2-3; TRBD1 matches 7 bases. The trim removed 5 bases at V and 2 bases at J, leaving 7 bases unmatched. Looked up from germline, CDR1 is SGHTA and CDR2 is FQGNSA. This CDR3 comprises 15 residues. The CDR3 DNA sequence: TGTGCCAGCAGCAACGACAGGGCTCTCACAGATACGCAGTATTTT. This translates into CASSNDRALTDTQYF.

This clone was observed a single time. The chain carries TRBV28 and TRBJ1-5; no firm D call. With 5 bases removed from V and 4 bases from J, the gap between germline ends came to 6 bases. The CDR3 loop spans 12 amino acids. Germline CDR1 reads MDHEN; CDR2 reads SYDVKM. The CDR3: CASSLGNQPQHF. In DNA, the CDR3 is TGTGCCAGCAGTCTAGGAAATCAGCCCCAGCATTTT.

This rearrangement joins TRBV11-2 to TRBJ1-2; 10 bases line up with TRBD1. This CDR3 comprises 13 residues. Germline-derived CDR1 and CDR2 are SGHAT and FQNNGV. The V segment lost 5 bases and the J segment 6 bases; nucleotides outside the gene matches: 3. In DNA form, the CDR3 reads TGTGCCAGCAGCCTGGACAGGGGGAATGGCTACACCTTC. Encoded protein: CASSLDRGNGYTF.

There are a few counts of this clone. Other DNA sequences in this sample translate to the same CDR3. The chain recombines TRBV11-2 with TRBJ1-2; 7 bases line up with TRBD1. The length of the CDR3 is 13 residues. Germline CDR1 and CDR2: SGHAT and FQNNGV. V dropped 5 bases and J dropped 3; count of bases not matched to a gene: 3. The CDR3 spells CASSPGQDYGYTF. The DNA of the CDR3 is TGTGCCAGCAGCCCCGGACAGGACTATGGCTACACCTTC.

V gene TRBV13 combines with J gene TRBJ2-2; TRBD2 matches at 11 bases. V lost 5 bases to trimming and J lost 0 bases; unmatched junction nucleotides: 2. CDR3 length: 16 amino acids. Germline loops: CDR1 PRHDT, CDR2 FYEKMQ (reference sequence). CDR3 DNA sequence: TGTGCCAGCAGCATTAGCGGGAGGGCGAACACCGGGGAGCTGTTTTTT. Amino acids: CASSISGRANTGELFF.

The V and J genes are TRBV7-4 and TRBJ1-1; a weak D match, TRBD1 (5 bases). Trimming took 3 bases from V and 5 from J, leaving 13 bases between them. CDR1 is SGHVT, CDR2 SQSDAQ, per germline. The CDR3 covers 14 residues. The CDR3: CASSFGGVCTEAFF. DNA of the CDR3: TGTGCCAGCAGCTTCGGGGGGGTGTGTACTGAAGCTTTCTTT.

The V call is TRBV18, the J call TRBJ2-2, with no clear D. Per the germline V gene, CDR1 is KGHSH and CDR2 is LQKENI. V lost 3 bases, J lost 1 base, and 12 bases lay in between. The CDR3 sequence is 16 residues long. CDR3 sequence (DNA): TGTGCCAGCTCACCCACTCAGGCACAGAACACCGGGGAGCTGTTTTTT. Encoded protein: CASSPTQAQNTGELFF. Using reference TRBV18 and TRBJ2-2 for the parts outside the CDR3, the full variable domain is NAGVMQNPRHLVRRRGQEARLRCSPMKGHSHVYWYRQLPEEGLKFMVYLQKENIIDESGMPKERFSAEFPKEGPSILRIQQVVRGDSAAYFCASSPTQAQNTGELFFGEGSRLTVL.

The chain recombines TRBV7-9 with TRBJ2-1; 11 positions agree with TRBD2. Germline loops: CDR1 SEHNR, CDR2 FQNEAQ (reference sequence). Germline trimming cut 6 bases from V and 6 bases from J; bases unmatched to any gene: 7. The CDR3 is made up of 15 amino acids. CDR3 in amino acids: CASRPTSGGPNEQFF. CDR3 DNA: TGTGCCAGCAGGCCAACTAGCGGGGGTCCCAATGAGCAGTTCTTC.